These 11 T cell receptor beta chains were sequenced from one sample in a study of technical replicates of blood from a handful of donors. This table comes from immunoSEQ multiplex PCR, and its TCRdb copy is limited to in-frame clones, with some not included. The sample lists around 86,000 clones; 90% to 98% were seen once. The sequenced sample consisted of T cells isolated from PBMCs. These receptor sequences come from a human donor in good health.

The rearrangement links TRBV7-6 to TRBJ2-7, with D possibly being TRBD1 (6 bases). CDR3 length: 16 amino acids. CDR1 and CDR2 (germline): SGHVS, FNYEAQ. Trimming shortened V by 4 bases and J by 0 bases, and 16 bases separated the two germline ends. The CDR3 DNA follows: TGTGCCAGCAGCTCCCTTAGACAGGACTTCTCCTACGAGCAGTACTTC. Translating gives CASSSLRQDFSYEQYF.

This sequence joins TRBV5-1 and TRBJ1-1; tentatively, D is TRBD1 (6 bases). Germline V CDR1 and CDR2: SGHRS, YFSETQ. V was cut by 1 base and J by 0 bases, with 10 bases left in between. The CDR3 is 15 residues long. The CDR3: CASSLWTDVNTEAFF. The CDR3 region has the DNA TGCGCCAGCAGCTTGTGGACAGATGTGAACACTGAAGCTTTCTTT.

V usage is TRBV28 and J usage is TRBJ2-1, with 11 bases aligning to TRBD2. Germline lookup yields CDR1 MDHEN and CDR2 SYDVKM. This CDR3 is 16 amino acids long. V dropped 7 bases and J dropped 7; count of bases not matched to a gene: 12. The CDR3 DNA is TGTGCCAGCACCAATAGCGGGAGGGCCGGTCGGAATGAGCAGTTCTTC. Its protein product is CASTNSGRAGRNEQFF.

The chain is built from TRBV2 and TRBJ2-2; TRBD2 matches 10 bases. The CDR3 has 18 amino acids. J gave up 1 base and V 1 base, and 6 bases lay outside the gene matches. Germline V lookup: CDR1 SNHLY, CDR2 FYNNEI. The CDR3 bases are TGTGCCAGCAGTGAAGTACTACTAGCGGGGATGAACACCGGGGAGCTGTTTTTT. Translation: CASSEVLLAGMNTGELFF.

The chain joins TRBV11-2 to TRBJ2-5, with D perhaps matching TRBD1 (5 bases). V gave up 2 bases and J gave up 4 bases, with 23 bases separating them. Germline CDR1 is SGHAT and CDR2 is FQNNGV. There are 18 residues in the CDR3. This CDR3 is CASSLNFLRGQNGETQYF. DNA for the CDR3: TGTGCCAGCAGCTTAAATTTCCTAAGGGGTCAAAATGGAGAGACCCAGTACTTC.

The rearrangement joins TRBV10-2 to TRBJ2-1; possible D gene TRBD1, 5 bases. The V end lost 5 bases, the J end lost 8 bases, and 16 bases lay between the germline ends. Germline lookup yields CDR1 WSHSY and CDR2 SAAADI. The CDR3 is 14 amino acids. The CDR3 region is CASSFRARVHEQFF. The CDR3 nucleotides are TGCGCCAGCAGTTTCCGGGCCAGGGTCCATGAGCAGTTCTTC.

The chain has TRBV5-4 and TRBJ2-2; 14 bases map to TRBD2. Per the germline V gene, CDR1 is SGHNT and CDR2 is YYREEE (reference sequence). This CDR3 is 17 amino acids long. V was clipped by 0 bases and J by 4 bases; unmatched bases: 2. Here the CDR3 reads CASSLGLAGGGTGELFF. CDR3 DNA sequence: TGTGCCAGCAGCTTGGGACTAGCGGGAGGGGGCACCGGGGAGCTGTTTTTT.

In this sample, this clone turned up once. This chain joins TRBV7-6 and TRBJ2-7, with a tentative D call TRBD1 (6 bases). The V gene's germline CDR1 is SGHVS and CDR2 FNYEAQ. V gave up 2 bases and J gave up 3 bases, with 14 bases separating them. This CDR3 is 15 amino acids long. The DNA for the CDR3 is TGTGCCAGCAGCTTAACGCAGGGGAGTTTCTACGAGCAGTACTTC. It encodes CASSLTQGSFYEQYF.

The V gene is TRBV6-5, the J gene TRBJ2-4; TRBD1 matches at 8 bases. The germline V gene has CDR1 MNHEY and CDR2 SVGAGI. The CDR3 extends over 16 amino acids. Trimming cost V 0 bases and J 2 bases; bases outside gene matches: 3. CDR3: CASSYSGRGPKNIQYF. The CDR3 DNA sequence: TGTGCCAGCAGTTACTCCGGCAGGGGGCCCAAAAACATTCAGTACTTC.

This chain connects TRBV5-4 to TRBJ2-3; D gene uncertain. Germline loops: CDR1 SGHNT, CDR2 YYREEE (reference sequence). The CDR3 runs to 13 residues. Trimming took 4 bases from V and 8 from J, leaving 14 bases between them. The DNA for the CDR3 is TGTGCCAGCAGCGAAAGCACGCTCCGTACGCAGTATTTT. Translating gives CASSESTLRTQYF.

This chain joins TRBV1 and TRBJ1-2. TRBV1 represents a pseudogene. The CDR3 runs 14 residues. CDR3 amino acids: CTSSQTRRDYGYTF. DNA for the CDR3: TGCACCAGCAGTCAAACAAGGAGGGACTATGGCTACACCTTC.